The TCR beta chain under discussion was sequenced for a study of response to subunit inactivated influenza vaccine. From the RT-PCR reads, TCRdb called clonotypes with MiXCR, one entry per CDR3 protein. The sample lists about 570,000 distinct CDR3 sequences; about 10% were seen once. The CDR3 is made up of 13 amino acids. The germline V and J ends were trimmed by 4 bases and 1 base, with 8 bases remaining between them. Germline loops: CDR1 SGHRS, CDR2 YFSETQ. This clonotype was detected only a few times. The same data also contributed to another study, on T cells expressing NK-cell markers. That source notes: UMIs were included in TCR beta cDNA generated by 5'RACE template switching. These same clonotypes (in several donors) also led the CD3+CD56-NKG2C+ fraction.

The starting material was PBMCs from blood, obtained on the day of vaccination. The chain joins TRBV5-1 to TRBJ2-5; possibly TRBD1 or TRBD2 for D (5 bases each). The receptor comes from a man aged 50 to 60 who received an inactivated influenza vaccine. The chain's CDR3 is CASSRDAQETQYF. The CDR3 DNA sequence: TGCGCCAGCAGCCGGGACGCCCAAGAGACCCAGTACTTC.